A selection of T cell receptor beta chains follows, all from one sample in a study of siplizumab effects on memory and regulatory T cells. The method was immunoSEQ multiplex PCR; TCRdb's version includes in-frame clones alone and lacks a portion of them. The repertoire consists of approximately 94,000 clones, with around 97% occurring once and the leading ten covering less than 0.035%. The sample was naive CD4+ T cells sorted from blood. These receptors were collected from a human donor in good health. Both conserved end residues are part of each CDR3. D genes are given only for firm matches. Clone size is shown for a subset of rows, as once, few, many or a class of expanded clone.

j_call clone_size d_call v_call cdr3_nt cdr3_aa
TRBJ2-3 - - TRBV6-5 TGTGCCAGCAGTACCGACGGCACAGATACGCAGTATTTT CASSTDGTDTQYF
TRBJ1-1 once - TRBV2 TGTGCCAGCAGCGATTCGGGCCCTGAAGCTTTCTTT CASSDSGPEAFF
TRBJ1-6 - - TRBV7-2 TGTGCCAGCAGCTTAGACAGAAGTAATTCACCCCTCCACTTT CASSLDRSNSPLHF
TRBJ1-1 - - TRBV11-2 TGTGCCAGCAGTTCCGGGGCGGCGGGCACTGAAGCTTTCTTT CASSSGAAGTEAFF
TRBJ2-4 - TRBD2 TRBV7-2 TGTGCCAGCAGCTTAGGCGGGGGGGCTCTTGTAGCCAAAAACATTCAGTACTTC CASSLGGGALVAKNIQYF
TRBJ2-7 - TRBD2 TRBV30 TGTGCCTGGAGTAGCGGGACGCCATCCTACGAGCAGTACTTC CAWSSGTPSYEQYF
TRBJ1-2 - - TRBV7-5 TGTGTCAGAAGCTTAGCTTTATCGGGACTACGGTTCGGGGGTGGCTACACCTTC CVRSLALSGLRFGGGYTF
TRBJ1-1 few - TRBV29-1 TGCAGCGTTGTATCAGGGAACACTGAAGCTTTCTTT CSVVSGNTEAFF
TRBJ2-3 - TRBD2 TRBV5-6 TGTGCCAGCAGCCGGGGGGGCGGCACAGATACGCAGTATTTT CASSRGGGTDTQYF
TRBJ2-3 - - TRBV9 TGTGCCAGCAGCGCGGAGGGGGGACAGCCCAGAGATACGCAGTATTTT CASSAEGGQPRDTQYF
TRBJ2-7 - - TRBV20-1 TGCAGTGTAGGGCAAAGCGAGCAGTACTTC CSVGQSEQYF
TRBJ1-2 few TRBD1 TRBV5-1 TGCGCCAGCAGCTTGGAGGCGGGACAGTACGGCTACACCTTC CASSLEAGQYGYTF
TRBJ2-7 - TRBD1 TRBV6-5 TGTGCCAGCAGGAAATCCGGGACAGGGAACTACGAGCAGTACTTC CASRKSGTGNYEQYF
TRBJ1-3 once TRBD1 TRBV7-7 TGTGCCAGCAGCTTAGTACCCCCCCAGGGGGCGTCTGGAAACACCATATATTTT CASSLVPPQGASGNTIYF
TRBJ2-7 - - TRBV4-2 TGTGCCAGCAGCCAAGATTCGGACACCAGGTCCTACGAGCAGTACTTC CASSQDSDTRSYEQYF
TRBJ2-2 - - TRBV7-3 TGTGCCAGCAGTCATCCGTATGGGTTAGGCACCGGGGAGCTGTTTTTT CASSHPYGLGTGELFF
TRBJ2-7 - TRBD1 TRBV6-5 TGTGCCAGCAGTTCCAACGACAGGGGCGAGCAGTACTTC CASSSNDRGEQYF
TRBJ1-2 - - TRBV30 TGTGCCTGGAGTGTCCGACGAGGCTATGGCTACACCTTC CAWSVRRGYGYTF
TRBJ2-3 - - TRBV27 TGTGCCAGCAGTACGACAGTCTCTAGGGATACGCAGTATTTT CASSTTVSRDTQYF
TRBJ1-1 - TRBD1 TRBV11-1 TGTGCCAGCAGCTTCGGCAGGGGGACTGAAGCTTTCTTT CASSFGRGTEAFF
TRBJ1-2 - - TRBV28 TGTGCCAGCAGTTCTCTCGGACCCGACCGCATGTATGGCTACACCTTC CASSSLGPDRMYGYTF
TRBJ2-2 - - TRBV5-6 TGTGCCAGCAGCTTGGTACGGAAGAGCGCCGGGGAGCTGTTTTTT CASSLVRKSAGELFF
TRBJ1-3 - - TRBV2 TGTGCCAGCAGTGAAGCGCTTATGAACACCATATATTTT CASSEALMNTIYF
TRBJ1-3 - TRBD1 TRBV10-3 TGTGCCATCATGCAAGGGGGCATTAACTCTGGAAACACCATATATTTT CAIMQGGINSGNTIYF
TRBJ1-2 - - TRBV30 TGTGCCTGGAGAAGATTTAACTATGGCTACACCTTC CAWRRFNYGYTF
TRBJ2-4 - - TRBV12-5 TGTGCTAGTGGTCAATCAGGGGCCAAAAACATTCAGTACTTC CASGQSGAKNIQYF
TRBJ2-7 - - TRBV19 TGTGCCAGTAGTATAGCCGCCGTAAGCTCCTACGAGCAGTACTTC CASSIAAVSSYEQYF
TRBJ2-7 - - TRBV5-6 TGTGCCAGCAGGGGCGTCGACACCCGATTCTACGAGCAGTACTTC CASRGVDTRFYEQYF
TRBJ1-1 - - TRBV19 TGTGCCAGTAGTAAACAGGGCCTGAACACTGAAGCTTTCTTT CASSKQGLNTEAFF
TRBJ1-2 - TRBD1 TRBV6-1 TGTGCCAGCAGTGAATACCCGACAGGGACTTATGGCTACACCTTC CASSEYPTGTYGYTF
TRBJ2-1 few TRBD2 TRBV14 TGTGCCAGCAGCCAAGTGCTAGCGGGTAACAATGAGCAGTTCTTC CASSQVLAGNNEQFF